This TCR beta chain was sequenced during a study of T cell changes during pregnancy in multiple sclerosis. Assay: immunoSEQ multiplex PCR; the TCRdb copy retains only in-frame clones and omits some. In the table there are over 60,000 clones, about 88% of which are singletons. Germline CDR1 is LNHDA and CDR2 is SQIVND (reference sequence). The trim removed 5 bases at V and 6 bases at J, leaving 15 bases unmatched. The CDR3 spans 18 residues. Sequenced material: peripheral blood, taken in the first trimester of pregnancy. This receptor was taken from a female donor with multiple sclerosis, enrolled in a pregnancy study. This rearrangement joins TRBV19 to TRBJ2-2; 10 bases align to TRBD2. The CDR3 region has the DNA TGTGCCAGTAGTTTTGATCCACTACTAGCGGGGAAGGCCGGGGAGCTGTTTTTT. Translation: CASSFDPLLAGKAGELFF.